Listed here are 24 T cell receptor beta chains from one sample, sequenced in a study of blood T cell repertoires in COVID-19. The data were produced by immunoSEQ multiplex PCR, yet TCRdb's version contains in-frame clones alone and is incomplete. The sample holds about 60,000 clones, 84% seen once. Input material: peripheral blood. Receptors originate from a man between 70 and 80 years old with active COVID-19.

The V gene is TRBV5-4, the J gene TRBJ2-3, with 7 bases fitting TRBD1. The germline V gene has CDR1 SGHNT and CDR2 YYREEE (reference sequence). The J segment lost 5 bases and the V segment lost 4 bases, leaving 16 bases of the junction unmatched. The CDR3 is 17 amino acids. This CDR3 is CASSPTPDRLEEDTQYF. The CDR3 nucleotides are TGTGCCAGCAGCCCAACCCCGGACAGGCTGGAGGAAGATACGCAGTATTTT.

The chain recombines TRBV27 with TRBJ2-3; no reliable D call. This CDR3 has 11 residues. Trimming left V 5 bases short and J 8 bases short, with 8 bases between. CDR1 and CDR2 (germline): MNHEY, SMNVEV (reference sequence). DNA for the CDR3: TGTGCCAGCAGTACTTCCTCTACGCAGTATTTT. Residues: CASSTSSTQYF.

The V call is TRBV6-1, the J call TRBJ2-7; D remains unclear. The CDR3 covers 12 residues. Looked up from germline, CDR1 is MNHNS and CDR2 is SASEGT. V gave up 0 bases and J gave up 4 bases, with 4 bases separating them. The CDR3 sequence: CASSEARYEQYF. The CDR3 DNA sequence: TGTGCCAGCAGTGAAGCCCGTTACGAGCAGTACTTC.

J is TRBJ2-7 and V is TRBV7-2; 7 bases are a match to TRBD1. The CDR3 is 14 amino acids. CDR1 and CDR2 from the germline V gene are SGHTA and FQGNSA. V lost 5 bases to trimming and J lost 2 bases; unmatched junction nucleotides: 6. CDR3 nucleotide sequence: TGTGCCAGCAGCAACCCGGACAGGACCTACGAGCAGTACTTC. It specifies CASSNPDRTYEQYF. The complete variable domain, with remaining parts taken from reference TRBV7-2 and TRBJ2-7, reads GAGVSQSPSNKVTEKGKDVELRCDPISGHTALYWYRQSLGQGLEFLIYFQGNSAPDKSGLPSDRFSAERTGGSVSTLTIQRTQQEDSAVYLCASSNPDRTYEQYFGPGTRLTVT.

The genes are TRBV24-1 and TRBJ2-4; 10 bases agree with TRBD1. This CDR3 is built from 14 residues. The germline V gene has CDR1 KGHDR and CDR2 SFDVKD. V was clipped by 9 bases and J by 5 bases; unmatched bases: 6. CDR3 sequence (DNA): TGTGCCACCCGGGACAGGGGCTCGGAAAACATTCAGTACTTC. This translates into CATRDRGSENIQYF.

V is TRBV5-6 and J is TRBJ1-2, with a tentative D call TRBD1 (5 bases). The germline V and J ends were trimmed by 4 bases and 2 bases, with 12 bases remaining between them. Germline-derived CDR1 and CDR2 are SGHDT and YYEEEE. The CDR3 has 14 residues. Here the CDR3 reads CASSSWTSNYGYTF. The DNA of the CDR3 is TGTGCCAGCAGCAGTTGGACATCGAACTATGGCTACACCTTC.

The chain is built from TRBV3-1 (or the pseudogene TRBV3-2) and TRBJ2-7, with 8 positions matching TRBD2. V shed 0 bases and J 2 bases; nucleotides not matched to a gene: 3. CDR1 is LGHDT and CDR2 is YNNKEL in the germline V gene (reference sequence). The CDR3 runs to 15 residues. The chain's CDR3 is CASSQEPAGAYEQYF. The CDR3 DNA reads as TGTGCCAGCAGCCAAGAACCAGCGGGAGCCTACGAGCAGTACTTC.

The J gene is TRBJ1-4, the V gene TRBV18; the D is unclear. The germline V gene encodes CDR1 KGHSH and CDR2 LQKENI. The CDR3 has 16 residues. Deletions cut 2 bases from V and 0 bases from J, with 10 bases between. The CDR3 nucleotides are TGTGCCAGCTCACCAGGCATCTTTGCAACTAATGAAAAACTGTTTTTT. This codes for CASSPGIFATNEKLFF.

This clone has a handful of counts. The chain is built from TRBV7-2 and TRBJ1-2, with TRBD1 matching over 7 bases. This CDR3 spans 13 amino acids. V lost 5 bases and J lost 8; bases outside the gene matches: 8. Per the germline V gene, CDR1 is SGHTA and CDR2 is FQGNSA. The CDR3 reads CASSLTGVVGYTF. In nucleotides, the CDR3 is TGTGCCAGCAGCCTCACAGGGGTCGTCGGCTACACCTTC.

This clone appeared a single time. The V gene is TRBV4-2, the J gene TRBJ2-7, with 9 bases lining up with TRBD2. The V gene end was trimmed by 4 bases and the J gene end by 5 bases; junction bases not matched to a gene: 12. The CDR3 runs 16 residues. The germline gives CDR1 LGHNA, CDR2 YNFKEQ. In DNA form, the CDR3 reads TGTGCCAGCAGCCCTCGGAAGATAGCGGGAGCGAACGAGCAGTACTTC. Encoded protein: CASSPRKIAGANEQYF.

The chain has TRBV2 and TRBJ1-1, with 9 bases lining up with TRBD1. Trimming took 4 bases from V and 4 from J; bases not matched to a gene: 7. Per the germline V gene, CDR1 is SNHLY and CDR2 is FYNNEI. CDR3 length equals 15 residues. CDR3 nucleotides: TGTGCCAGCAGTGGGGACAGGGTAAGCGGCACTGAAGCTTTCTTT. Translated: CASSGDRVSGTEAFF.

The rearrangement links TRBV7-3 to TRBJ2-1; the match to TRBD1 covers 7 bases. CDR3 length: 14 residues. Germline CDR1 SGHTA, CDR2 FQGTGA. The V segment lost 4 bases and the J segment 5 bases; nucleotides outside the gene matches: 5. In DNA form, the CDR3 reads TGTGCCAGCAGCTCGGGACAGCAAAACAATGAGCAGTTCTTC. Protein product: CASSSGQQNNEQFF.

The CDR3 loop reads CASSLGTGPYNEQFF. In DNA form, the CDR3 reads TGTGCCAGCAGCTTAGGGACAGGGCCGTACAATGAGCAGTTCTTC. The chain links TRBV7-3 to TRBJ2-1, with 9 positions matching TRBD1. The CDR3 is 15 residues long. The V segment lost 2 bases and the J segment 4 bases; nucleotides outside the gene matches: 3. The germline V gene has CDR1 SGHTA and CDR2 FQGTGA.

This sequence joins TRBV5-4 and TRBJ2-6; 8 nucleotides match TRBD2. J was trimmed by 0 bases and V by 4 bases; bases with no gene match: 9. CDR1 is SGHNT and CDR2 is YYREEE in the germline V gene (reference sequence). The CDR3 covers 18 residues. This CDR3 reads CASSPGGGPRSGANVLTF. The CDR3, as DNA: TGTGCCAGCAGCCCCGGGGGGGGGCCCCGCTCTGGGGCCAACGTCCTGACTTTC. Combining the CDR3 with reference TRBV5-4 and TRBJ2-6 gives the whole variable domain ETGVTQSPTHLIKTRGQQVTLRCSSQSGHNTVSWYQQALGQGPQFIFQYYREEENGRGNFPPRFSGLQFPNYSSELNVNALELDDSALYLCASSPGGGPRSGANVLTFGAGSRLTVL.

The genes are TRBV7-2 and TRBJ1-4; TRBD1 matches 8 bases. Germline values: CDR1 SGHTA, CDR2 FQGNSA. Unmatched junction bases numbered 9, after V lost 11 bases and J lost 4 bases. This CDR3 has 14 residues. The CDR3 nucleotides are TGTGCCTCCCGGACAGGGCCATTTAATGAAAAACTGTTTTTT. Translated, it gives CASRTGPFNEKLFF.

The CDR3, as DNA: TGTGCCAGCAGTAAGGGCTGGGGGCGGGCAGATACGCAGTATTTT. Protein sequence: CASSKGWGRADTQYF. This chain links TRBV28 with TRBJ2-3, with D possibly matching TRBD1 (6 bases). CDR1 is MDHEN and CDR2 is SYDVKM in the germline V gene. V was cut by 5 bases and J by 4 bases, with 16 bases left in between. This CDR3 has 15 residues. Variable domain in full (rest from reference TRBV28 and TRBJ2-3): DVKVTQSSRYLVKRTGEKVFLECVQDMDHENMFWYRQDPGLGLRLIYFSYDVKMKEKGDIPEGYSVSREKKERFSLILESASTNQTSMYLCASSKGWGRADTQYFGPGTRLTVL.

The chain carries TRBV11-2 and TRBJ2-3; TRBD2 aligns across 10 bases. The CDR3 contains 15 residues. Germline V gene sequence: CDR1 SGHAT, CDR2 FQNNGV. The V and J ends lost 4 bases and 6 bases, in that order; junction bases with no gene match: 7. The CDR3 region is CASSSRLAGTDTQYF. CDR3 DNA sequence: TGTGCCAGCAGCTCCCGACTAGCGGGTACCGATACGCAGTATTTT.

The genes are TRBV5-1 and TRBJ2-7; a possible D gene is TRBD1 (6 bases). The V end lost 6 bases, the J end lost 0 bases, and 13 bases lay between the germline ends. CDR3 size: 14 residues. The germline V gene has CDR1 SGHRS and CDR2 YFSETQ. The chain's CDR3 is CASTQDSTSYEQYF. CDR3 nucleotide sequence: TGCGCCAGCACCCAGGACAGTACCTCCTACGAGCAGTACTTC.

This clone turned up a few times. The rearrangement joins TRBV7-6 to TRBJ2-2, with 9 bases lining up with TRBD2. Germline V gene data show CDR1 as SGHVS and CDR2 as FNYEAQ. CDR3 size: 19 residues. V lost 3 bases and J lost 6; bases outside the gene matches: 17. Here the CDR3 reads CASSFQQATGTSHPGELFF. The CDR3 DNA reads as TGTGCCAGCAGCTTCCAACAAGCGACCGGGACTAGCCACCCCGGGGAGCTGTTTTTT.

This chain uses TRBV27 with TRBJ2-7; TRBD2 aligns across 9 bases. Germline V gene lookup returns CDR1 MNHEY and CDR2 SMNVEV (reference sequence). J gave up 4 bases and V 2 bases, and 6 bases lay outside the gene matches. CDR3 size: 15 residues. The CDR3 reads CASSLKASGVYEQYF. The DNA of the CDR3 is TGTGCCAGCAGTTTAAAGGCTAGCGGGGTATACGAGCAGTACTTC.

J is TRBJ1-2 and V is TRBV6-5, with 9 bases aligning to TRBD1. Germline lookup yields CDR1 MNHEY and CDR2 SVGAGI. This CDR3 contains 13 residues. The V gene end was trimmed by 6 bases and the J gene end by 4 bases; junction bases not matched to a gene: 3. In DNA form, the CDR3 reads TGTGCCAGCAGGCGACAGGGGGGCTATGGCTACACCTTC. It encodes CASRRQGGYGYTF.

This clone was observed once. The V gene is TRBV4-3, the J gene TRBJ2-3; TRBD2 is a possible D gene (6 bases). Germline lookup yields CDR1 LGHNA and CDR2 YSLEER. The CDR3 loop spans 14 amino acids. V was clipped by 1 base and J by 7 bases, with 12 bases between them. The CDR3 protein is CASSQVGSGHTQYF. The CDR3 nucleotides read TGCGCCAGCAGCCAAGTCGGGAGCGGGCATACGCAGTATTTT.

Only one count was recorded for this clone. The chain links TRBV6-5 to TRBJ2-5, with TRBD1 as a possible D gene (6 bases). This CDR3 is 15 amino acids long. The germline CDR1 and CDR2 sequences are MNHEY and SVGAGI. Between the trimmed V and J ends, which lost 6 bases and 4 bases, there was a span of 18 bases. The CDR3 nucleotides read TGTGCCAGCAGCCCCCGACAGGATATCATAGAGACCCAGTACTTC. Amino acids: CASSPRQDIIETQYF.

CDR3 nucleotides: TGTGCCAGCAGTGGGAGCGGGAGGGCTAACAATGAGCAGTTCTTC. This sequence encodes CASSGSGRANNEQFF. The chain uses TRBV6-2 or TRBV6-3 and TRBJ2-1; 10 positions agree with TRBD2. The V gene end was trimmed by 5 bases and the J gene end by 5 bases; junction bases not matched to a gene: 6. This CDR3 region has 15 residues. Germline V lookup: CDR1 MNHEY, CDR2 SVGEGT.